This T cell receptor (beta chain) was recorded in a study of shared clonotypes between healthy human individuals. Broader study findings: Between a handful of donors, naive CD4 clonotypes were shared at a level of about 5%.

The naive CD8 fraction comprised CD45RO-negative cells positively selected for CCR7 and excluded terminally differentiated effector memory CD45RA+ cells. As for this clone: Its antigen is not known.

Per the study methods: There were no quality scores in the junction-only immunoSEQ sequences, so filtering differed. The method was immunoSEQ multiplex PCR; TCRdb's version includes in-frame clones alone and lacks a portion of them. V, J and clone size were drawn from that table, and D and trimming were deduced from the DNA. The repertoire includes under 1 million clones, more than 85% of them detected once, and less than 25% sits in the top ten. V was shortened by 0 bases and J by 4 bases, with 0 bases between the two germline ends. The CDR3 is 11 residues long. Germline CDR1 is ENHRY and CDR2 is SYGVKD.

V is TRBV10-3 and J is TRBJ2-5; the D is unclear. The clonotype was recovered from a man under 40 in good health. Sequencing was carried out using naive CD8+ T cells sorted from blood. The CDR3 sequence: CAISESETQYF. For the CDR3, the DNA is TGTGCCATCAGTGAGTCAGAGACCCAGTACTTC.